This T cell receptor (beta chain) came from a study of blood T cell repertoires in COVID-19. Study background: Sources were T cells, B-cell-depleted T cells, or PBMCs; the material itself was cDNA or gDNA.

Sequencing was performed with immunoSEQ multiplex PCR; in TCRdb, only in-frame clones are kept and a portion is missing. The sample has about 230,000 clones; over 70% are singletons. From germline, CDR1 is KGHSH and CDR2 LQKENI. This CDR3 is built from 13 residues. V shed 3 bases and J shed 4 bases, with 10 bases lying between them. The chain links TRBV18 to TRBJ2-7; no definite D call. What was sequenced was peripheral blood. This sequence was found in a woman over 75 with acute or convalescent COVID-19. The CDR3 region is CASSPPEEYEQYF. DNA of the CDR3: TGTGCCAGCTCACCTCCCGAGGAATACGAGCAGTACTTC. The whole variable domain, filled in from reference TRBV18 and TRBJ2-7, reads NAGVMQNPRHLVRRRGQEARLRCSPMKGHSHVYWYRQLPEEGLKFMVYLQKENIIDESGMPKERFSAEFPKEGPSILRIQQVVRGDSAAYFCASSPPEEYEQYFGPGTRLTVT.